Listed here are 13 T cell receptor beta chains from one sample, sequenced in a study of blood T cell repertoires in COVID-19. TCRdb's copy holds only in-frame clones and misses some; the assay was immunoSEQ multiplex PCR. This sample has about 170,000 clones; over 80% occur once, and the top ten carry 8% to 9.5%. Sequencing input: peripheral blood. Every receptor here comes from a woman older than 75 with active or convalescent COVID-19.

This chain uses TRBV12-1 with TRBJ2-2; no DNA check was done on the table's D call, TRBD2. TRBV12-1 is a recognized pseudogene. The CDR3 is made up of 17 amino acids. CDR3 DNA: TGTGCCAGCAGCTTTTATCTGGGAAGGGAGGCGACCGGGGAGCTGTTTTTT. This encodes CASSFYLGREATGELFF.

V and J are TRBV2 and TRBJ1-5, with a weak D call TRBD1 (5 bases). The V gene's germline CDR1 is SNHLY and CDR2 FYNNEI. The CDR3 extends over 14 amino acids. The germline V and J ends were trimmed by 1 base and 5 bases, with 9 bases remaining between them. The CDR3 DNA reads as TGTGCCAGCAGTGAAGGCAGGGAATATCAGCCCCAGCATTTT. Translated, it gives CASSEGREYQPQHF.

CDR3 residues: CASSLGGLGTEAFF. CDR3 sequence (DNA): TGTGCCAGCAGTTTAGGGGGGTTGGGCACTGAAGCTTTCTTT. The chain employs TRBV28 and TRBJ1-1; a weak D match, TRBD1 (5 bases). The germline V and J ends were trimmed by 2 bases and 4 bases, with 11 bases remaining between them. The CDR3 covers 14 residues. Germline CDR1 is MDHEN and CDR2 is SYDVKM.

The V gene is TRBV10-3, the J gene TRBJ2-2; 7 bases are a match to TRBD1. The ends lost 6 bases at V and 0 bases at J; junction bases unmatched: 7. Germline V lookup: CDR1 ENHRY, CDR2 SYGVKD. This CDR3 has 16 residues. CDR3 residues: CAISGQASSNTGELFF. The CDR3 DNA follows: TGTGCCATCAGCGGACAGGCTTCCTCGAACACCGGGGAGCTGTTTTTT.

The chain combines TRBV18 with TRBJ2-7; perhaps TRBD2 as D (5 bases). V lost 6 bases and J lost 1, with 10 bases in between. This CDR3 comprises 13 residues. Germline values: CDR1 KGHSH, CDR2 LQKENI. CDR3 residues: CASSLGVSYEQYF. The DNA of the CDR3 is TGTGCCAGCTCCCTCGGGGTTTCCTACGAGCAGTACTTC.

The chain links TRBV4-2 to TRBJ2-3; tentative D call: TRBD2 (6 bases). The CDR3 spans 15 residues. Germline-derived CDR1 and CDR2 are LGHNA and YNFKEQ. V was cut by 0 bases and J by 8 bases, with 15 bases left in between. Written as DNA, the CDR3 is TGTGCCAGCAGCCAAGAGTCCGGGGTGGGGGGTACGCAGTATTTT. This translates into CASSQESGVGGTQYF.

The gene calls are TRBV24-1 and TRBJ1-2; no clear D gene. Germline values: CDR1 KGHDR, CDR2 SFDVKD. The CDR3 loop spans 14 amino acids. The V gene lost 2 bases and the J gene lost 7 bases, with 13 bases spanning the gap. Here the CDR3 DNA reads TGTGCCACCAGTGATTCGAAGAAAGAGGGTGGCTACACCTTC. This translates into CATSDSKKEGGYTF.

The chain combines TRBV16 with TRBJ1-6; 7 nucleotides agree with TRBD1. Germline trimming cut 5 bases from V and 12 bases from J; bases unmatched to any gene: 4. The CDR3 contains 12 residues. The V gene's germline CDR1 is KGHSY and CDR2 FQNENV. The CDR3 protein is CASSYRGGPLHF. The CDR3 DNA reads TGTGCCAGCAGCTACAGGGGAGGACCCCTCCACTTT.

The chain is built from TRBV6-6 and TRBJ1-4; TRBD1 aligns across 9 bases. Germline V gives CDR1 MNHNY, CDR2 SVGAGI (reference sequence). Unmatched junction bases numbered 3, after V lost 6 bases and J lost 4 bases. This CDR3 is built from 14 residues. The CDR3 sequence is CASSRQGGNEKLFF. DNA of the CDR3: TGTGCCAGCAGCCGACAGGGGGGTAATGAAAAACTGTTTTTT.

The rearrangement joins TRBV6-6 to TRBJ2-1, with 12 bases matching TRBD2. Germline V gene sequence: CDR1 MNHNY, CDR2 SVGAGI (reference sequence). The V and J ends lost 5 bases and 0 bases, in that order; junction bases with no gene match: 11. This CDR3 has 19 amino acids. CDR3 residues: CASSPSGTSGFSSYNEQFF. The CDR3 region has the DNA TGTGCCAGCAGTCCGTCCGGGACTAGCGGGTTCAGCTCCTACAATGAGCAGTTCTTC.

This CDR3 is CASSYDRGSSEKLFF. The CDR3 coding sequence is TGTGCCAGCAGCTATGACAGGGGGTCGAGTGAAAAACTGTTTTTT. The J gene is TRBJ1-4, the V gene TRBV9; 9 bases are a match to TRBD1. With V trimmed by 4 bases and J by 7 bases, 8 bases remained unmatched. The germline CDR1 and CDR2 sequences are SGDLS and YYNGEE. The CDR3 sequence is 15 residues long.

The V call is TRBV12-3 or TRBV12-4, the J call TRBJ1-2; D perhaps matches TRBD1 (5 bases). The CDR3 is 13 residues long. V lost 1 base, J lost 5 bases, and 8 bases lay in between. The CDR3 bases are TGTGCCAGCAGTTTAGGTCAGGGATATGGCTACACCTTC. Translation: CASSLGQGYGYTF.

V is TRBV12-3 or TRBV12-4 and J is TRBJ2-5; D unclear. Trimming pared 1 base from V and 7 bases from J, leaving 4 bases between. This CDR3 spans 11 amino acids. The CDR3 DNA sequence: TGTGCCAGCAGTTTAGGGGCGACCCAGTACTTC. This gives the protein CASSLGATQYF.